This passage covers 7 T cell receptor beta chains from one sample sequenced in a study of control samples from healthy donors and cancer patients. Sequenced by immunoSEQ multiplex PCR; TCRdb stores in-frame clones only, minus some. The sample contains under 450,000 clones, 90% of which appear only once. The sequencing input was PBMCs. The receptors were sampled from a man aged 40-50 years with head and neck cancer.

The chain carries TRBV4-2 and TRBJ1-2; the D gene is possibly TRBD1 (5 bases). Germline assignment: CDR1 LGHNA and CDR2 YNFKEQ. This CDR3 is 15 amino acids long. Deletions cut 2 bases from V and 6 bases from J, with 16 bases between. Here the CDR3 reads CASSQPDNPTNGYTF. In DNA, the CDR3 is TGTGCCAGCAGCCAACCGGACAACCCCACGAATGGCTACACCTTC.

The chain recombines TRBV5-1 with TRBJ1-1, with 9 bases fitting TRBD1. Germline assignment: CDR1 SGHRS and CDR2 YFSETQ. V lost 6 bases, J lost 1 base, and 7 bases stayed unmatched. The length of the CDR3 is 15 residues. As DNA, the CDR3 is TGCGCCAGCACCCGGACAGGGGTGAGGAACACTGAAGCTTTCTTT. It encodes CASTRTGVRNTEAFF.

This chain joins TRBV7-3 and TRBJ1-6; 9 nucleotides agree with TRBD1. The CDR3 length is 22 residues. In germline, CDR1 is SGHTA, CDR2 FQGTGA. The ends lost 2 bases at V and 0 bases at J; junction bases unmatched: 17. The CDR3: CASSLLRDRDSQQSSYNSPLHF. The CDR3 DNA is TGTGCCAGCAGCTTACTCCGGGACAGGGATTCTCAGCAAAGCTCCTATAATTCACCCCTCCACTTT.

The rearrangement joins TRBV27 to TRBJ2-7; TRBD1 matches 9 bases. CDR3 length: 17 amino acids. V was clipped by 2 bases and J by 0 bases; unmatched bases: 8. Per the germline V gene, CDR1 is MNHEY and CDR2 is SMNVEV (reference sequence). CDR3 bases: TGTGCCAGCAGTTTAAGTTTGCCGGGACAGGGCTCCTACGAGCAGTACTTC. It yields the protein CASSLSLPGQGSYEQYF.

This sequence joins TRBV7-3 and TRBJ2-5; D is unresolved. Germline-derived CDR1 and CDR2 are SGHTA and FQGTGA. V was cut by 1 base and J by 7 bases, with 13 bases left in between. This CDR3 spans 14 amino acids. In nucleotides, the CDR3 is TGTGCCAGCAGCTTAAGAGGTTCCGGTGGGACCCAGTACTTC. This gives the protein CASSLRGSGGTQYF.

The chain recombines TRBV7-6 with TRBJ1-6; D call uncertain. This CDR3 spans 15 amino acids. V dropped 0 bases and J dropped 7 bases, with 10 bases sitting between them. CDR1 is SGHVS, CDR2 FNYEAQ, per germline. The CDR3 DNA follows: TGTGCCAGCAGCTTAGCCGCTTTGGCCAATTCACCCCTCCACTTT. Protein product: CASSLAALANSPLHF.

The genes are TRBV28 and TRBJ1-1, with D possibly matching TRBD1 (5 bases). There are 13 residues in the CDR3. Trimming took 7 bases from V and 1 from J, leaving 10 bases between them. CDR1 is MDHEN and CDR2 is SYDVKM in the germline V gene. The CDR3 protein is CASTGQQNTEAFF. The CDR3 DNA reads TGTGCCAGCACGGGGCAGCAGAACACTGAAGCTTTCTTT. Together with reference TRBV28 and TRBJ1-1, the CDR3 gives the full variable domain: DVKVTQSSRYLVKRTGEKVFLECVQDMDHENMFWYRQDPGLGLRLIYFSYDVKMKEKGDIPEGYSVSREKKERFSLILESASTNQTSMYLCASTGQQNTEAFFGQGTRLTVV.